The clone carrying this T cell receptor beta chain has only a few counts. Its matching antigen is unknown. These data belong to a study of CD8 T cells in ankylosing spondylitis. General observations from the study: Reactive arthritis synovial fluid and blood previously showed some of these motif variants. Among TCR beta sequences, a motif of several highly homologous variants appeared characteristic of ankylosing spondylitis blood.

Each TCR beta library was made by quantitative 5'-RACE that incorporated molecular barcodes. TCRdb itself ran the 5' RACE reads through MiXCR, one entry per CDR3 protein. The table has under 150,000 distinct CDR3 sequences, roughly a sixth seen once. The CDR3 has 13 amino acids. Per germline, CDR1 MDHEN and CDR2 SYDVKM. Trimming stripped 5 bases from V and 2 bases from J, with 10 bases between. The V call is TRBV28, the J call TRBJ2-7; D is perhaps TRBD1 (6 bases). The TCR comes from a male donor with ankylosing spondylitis. Sequencing input: blood, either unsorted or a sorted T cell fraction (not recorded which). CDR3 in DNA: TGTGCCAGCAGTGAGCCAGGGGCCTACGAGCAGTACTTC. Encoded protein: CASSEPGAYEQYF.